These 18 T cell receptor beta chains were sequenced from one sample in a study of PD-1 blockade in classical Hodgkin lymphoma. Method: immunoSEQ multiplex PCR; TCRdb's copy keeps in-frame clones and lacks some. The repertoire includes tens of thousands of clones, roughly 90% of them detected once, and around 25% sits in the top ten. Time point denoted: cycle 4 day 1 (C4D1), after around six weeks of nivolumab. Each and every patient relapsed after autologous stem cell transplantation, and patients got differing brentuximab vedotin exposure. The material sequenced was peripheral blood mononuclear cells (PBMCs), taken before the fourth cycle of nivolumab. The source of these receptors is a human donor with classical Hodgkin lymphoma.

J is TRBJ1-1 and V is TRBV2; D ambiguous. CDR3 length: 13 amino acids. CDR1 SNHLY and CDR2 FYNNEI come from the germline V gene. V lost 4 bases to trimming and J lost 1 base, with 7 bases between them. The CDR3 here is CASSADTNTEAFF. Written as DNA, the CDR3 is TGTGCCAGCAGTGCTGACACGAACACTGAAGCTTTCTTT.

The V and J genes are TRBV9 and TRBJ2-1, with no clear D. Germline values: CDR1 SGDLS, CDR2 YYNGEE. The ends were cut back, 0 bases at V and 4 bases at J, with 5 bases in the middle. The CDR3 has 13 residues. CDR3 DNA: TGTGCCAGCAGCGTAGCTCAATACAATGAGCAGTTCTTC. Its protein is CASSVAQYNEQFF.

The V call is TRBV21-1, the J call TRBJ2-1; TRBD2 is the table's D call and was not checked against the DNA. TRBV21-1 is described as a pseudogene. This CDR3 has 18 amino acids. Here the CDR3 reads CASSKSSSGIADRGEQFF. As DNA, the CDR3 is TGTGCCAGCAGCAAAAGTTCCTCGGGGATAGCGGACCGGGGTGAGCAGTTCTTC.

This chain connects TRBV7-9 to TRBJ2-7; 10 bases agree with TRBD1. Germline assignment: CDR1 SEHNR and CDR2 FQNEAQ (reference sequence). J gave up 3 bases and V 5 bases, and 13 bases lay outside the gene matches. This CDR3 is built from 17 residues. The CDR3 is CASSVTGQGLNNYEQYF. The CDR3 DNA is TGTGCCAGCAGCGTAACGGGACAGGGGTTAAACAACTACGAGCAGTACTTC.

V and J are TRBV9 and TRBJ2-1; TRBD1 agrees at 7 bases. Germline CDR1 is SGDLS and CDR2 is YYNGEE. The CDR3 is 14 residues long. V shed 3 bases, J shed 5 bases, and the junction held 5 bases outside the gene matches. CDR3 in DNA: TGTGCCAGCAGCGGGCGACAGGGACACAATGAGCAGTTCTTC. Its translation: CASSGRQGHNEQFF.

This chain connects TRBV7-6 to TRBJ1-6; no firm D call. The V and J ends lost 0 bases and 4 bases respectively, with 10 bases between them. From germline, CDR1 is SGHVS and CDR2 FNYEAQ. This CDR3 is built from 16 residues. The CDR3 protein is CASSLASRSYNSPLHF. DNA for the CDR3: TGTGCCAGCAGCTTAGCGAGCAGGAGTTATAATTCACCCCTCCACTTT.

The V gene is TRBV19, the J gene TRBJ2-5; tentatively, D is TRBD2 (6 bases). Trimming pared 6 bases from V and 5 bases from J, leaving 16 bases between. Per germline, CDR1 LNHDA and CDR2 SQIVND (reference sequence). The CDR3 consists of 14 residues. The CDR3 protein is CASSPRGGLETQYF. In DNA, the CDR3 is TGTGCCAGTAGCCCCCGTGGGGGGTTGGAGACCCAGTACTTC.

The chain carries TRBV4-1 and TRBJ2-5; TRBD2 is a possible D gene (7 bases). V lost 1 base and J 0 bases, leaving 12 bases between the germline ends. This CDR3 spans 16 amino acids. Looked up from germline, CDR1 is MGHRA and CDR2 is YSYEKL. CDR3 sequence: CASSQGGGAYQETQYF. CDR3 in DNA: TGCGCCAGCAGCCAAGGAGGGGGGGCGTACCAAGAGACCCAGTACTTC.

This chain joins TRBV12-5 and TRBJ1-1, with TRBD1 matching 7 bases. Looked up from germline, CDR1 is LGHNT and CDR2 is FRNRAP. The CDR3 has 15 amino acids. After removal of 0 bases from V and 2 bases from J, the junction contained 3 bases not matched to a gene. In nucleotides, the CDR3 is TGTGCTAGTGGTTTGGTACTAGGGGGCAACACTGAAGCTTTCTTT. Translated: CASGLVLGGNTEAFF.

This clone was observed a few times. CDR3 DNA: TGTGCCAGCAGTGACTCGGCCCCGGGACAGGGGCACGGGGAGCTGTTTTTT. Its translation: CASSDSAPGQGHGELFF. J is TRBJ2-2 and V is TRBV6-4, with TRBD1 identical over 10 bases. Per germline, CDR1 MRHNA and CDR2 SNTAGT. With 0 bases clipped from V and 7 bases from J, the junction kept 8 bases outside the gene matches. The CDR3 spans 17 residues.

V and J are TRBV18 and TRBJ1-4, with TRBD1 matching 10 bases. Germline values: CDR1 KGHSH, CDR2 LQKENI. This CDR3 comprises 15 residues. V was pared by 3 bases and J by 7 bases, with 5 bases of the junction left unmatched. CDR3 protein: CASSPTTGGREKLFF. CDR3 DNA sequence: TGTGCCAGCTCACCCACGACAGGGGGCCGTGAAAAACTGTTTTTT.

This clone came up once. The rearrangement joins TRBV5-1 to TRBJ1-1; 7 bases are a match to TRBD1. J was trimmed by 6 bases and V by 2 bases; bases with no gene match: 10. Per the germline V gene, CDR1 is SGHRS and CDR2 is YFSETQ. This CDR3 is 15 amino acids long. DNA of the CDR3: TGCGCCAGCAGCTTAGGGGCAGGGGGAAAAGCTGAAGCTTTCTTT. Protein sequence: CASSLGAGGKAEAFF.

The chain combines TRBV7-2 with TRBJ2-5; tentative D call: TRBD2 (5 bases). Trimming took 5 bases from V and 4 from J, leaving 8 bases between them. Germline V gene data show CDR1 as SGHTA and CDR2 as FQGNSA. The CDR3 totals 12 residues. Here the CDR3 reads CASSRLRETQYF. The CDR3 DNA follows: TGTGCCAGCAGCAGACTAAGAGAGACCCAGTACTTC.

The V call is TRBV5-1, the J call TRBJ1-2; weak D call: TRBD1 (6 bases). CDR3 length: 15 amino acids. V was cut by 0 bases and J by 4 bases, with 13 bases left in between. Germline CDR1 and CDR2: SGHRS and YFSETQ. The DNA of the CDR3 is TGCGCCAGCAGCTTGGCCGGGGTAGGGGGCTATGGCTACACCTTC. It translates to CASSLAGVGGYGYTF.

The chain uses TRBV4-1 and TRBJ2-2; D is ambiguous. Looked up from germline, CDR1 is MGHRA and CDR2 is YSYEKL. Deletions cut 1 base from V and 5 bases from J, with 14 bases between. CDR3 length equals 16 residues. CDR3 DNA sequence: TGCGCCAGCAGCCAAGGCGCAGCCGTGCTTACCGGGGAGCTGTTTTTT. This translates into CASSQGAAVLTGELFF.

This clone has just a few counts. The chain employs TRBV28 and TRBJ1-4; D gene uncertain. This CDR3 spans 12 amino acids. V was trimmed by 10 bases and J by 8 bases, leaving 14 bases between them. CDR1 is MDHEN, CDR2 SYDVKM, per germline. CDR3 loop: CATSQRREKLFF. For the CDR3, the DNA is TGTGCCACTTCACAGCGGAGGGAAAAACTGTTTTTT.

V is TRBV6-6 and J is TRBJ1-1; 7 bases map to TRBD1. The CDR3 length is 16 residues. Germline CDR1 and CDR2: MNHNY and SVGAGI (reference sequence). The J segment lost 3 bases and the V segment lost 5 bases, leaving 12 bases of the junction unmatched. The CDR3 reads CASSLPTRQGHTEAFF. In DNA, the CDR3 is TGTGCCAGCAGTCTTCCAACCCGACAGGGTCACACTGAAGCTTTCTTT.

V gene TRBV15 combines with J gene TRBJ2-3; 7 bases fit TRBD2. The germline V gene has CDR1 LNHNV and CDR2 YYDKDF (reference sequence). V gave up 0 bases and J gave up 2 bases; unmatched junction bases: 5. The CDR3 runs 16 residues. In nucleotides, the CDR3 is TGTGCCACCAGCAGAGATGCGGGAGCTTACACAGATACGCAGTATTTT. It translates to CATSRDAGAYTDTQYF.